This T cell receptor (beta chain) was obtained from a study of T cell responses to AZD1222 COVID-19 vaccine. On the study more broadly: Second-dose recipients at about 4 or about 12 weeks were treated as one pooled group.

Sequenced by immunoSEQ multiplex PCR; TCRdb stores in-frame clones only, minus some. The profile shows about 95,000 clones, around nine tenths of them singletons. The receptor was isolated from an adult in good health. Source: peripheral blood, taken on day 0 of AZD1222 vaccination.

The CDR3 spells CATGDSQNYGYTF. As DNA, the CDR3 is TGTGCCACCGGCGACAGTCAAAACTATGGCTACACCTTC. The chain employs TRBV28 and TRBJ1-2; D is possibly TRBD1 (5 bases). Germline CDR1 is MDHEN and CDR2 is SYDVKM. The CDR3 has 13 amino acids. With 10 bases removed from V and 2 bases from J, the gap between germline ends came to 14 bases.